The next 32 T cell receptor beta chains were all read from a single sample in a study of T cell responses to AZD1222 COVID-19 vaccine. Repertoires were generated with immunoSEQ multiplex PCR, while TCRdb's copy carries only in-frame clones and drops some. The sample lists about 140,000 clones, 85% to 95% occurring once. Sequenced here: peripheral blood, sampled on day 0 of AZD1222 vaccination. The receptors were sampled from an adult in good health.

This chain uses TRBV11-2 with TRBJ2-7; 11 nucleotides line up with TRBD1. CDR1 SGHAT and CDR2 FQNNGV come from the germline V gene. Germline trimming cut 4 bases from V and 2 bases from J; bases unmatched to any gene: 13. This CDR3 contains 18 residues. CDR3 amino acids: CASSSTSDRGRRPYEQYF. The CDR3 bases are TGTGCCAGCAGCTCTACTTCGGACAGGGGGCGAAGGCCCTACGAGCAGTACTTC.

V usage is TRBV5-1 and J usage is TRBJ1-4; TRBD1 is a possible D gene (6 bases). The CDR3 spans 14 residues. Trimming took 2 bases from V and 2 from J, leaving 7 bases between them. CDR1 is SGHRS and CDR2 is YFSETQ in the germline V gene. The DNA of the CDR3 is TGCGCCAGCAGCTTACAGGGCACTAATGAAAAACTGTTTTTT. As protein: CASSLQGTNEKLFF. The variable domain in full, completed from reference TRBV5-1 and TRBJ1-4, reads KAGVTQTPRYLIKTRGQQVTLSCSPISGHRSVSWYQQTPGQGLQFLFEYFSETQRNKGNFPGRFSGRQFSNSRSEMNVSTLELGDSALYLCASSLQGTNEKLFFGSGTQLSVL.

This clone was seen only a few times. The chain is built from TRBV15 and TRBJ1-4; the D is unclear. The germline V and J ends were trimmed by 1 base and 7 bases, with 16 bases remaining between them. Looked up from germline, CDR1 is LNHNV and CDR2 is YYDKDF (reference sequence). The length of the CDR3 is 16 residues. In DNA, the CDR3 is TGTGCCACCAGCAGAGCCTCCCGGGCGGGGAGTGAAAAACTGTTTTTT. This sequence encodes CATSRASRAGSEKLFF.

The chain uses TRBV30 and TRBJ2-7; no clear D gene. Germline-derived CDR1 and CDR2 are GTSNPN and SVGIG (reference sequence). V lost 2 bases and J lost 5, with 7 bases in between. There are 11 residues in the CDR3. The CDR3 DNA is TGTGCCTGGAGTCATATCGACGAGCAGTACTTC. This codes for CAWSHIDEQYF. Variable domain in full (rest from reference TRBV30 and TRBJ2-7): SQTIHQWPATLVQPVGSPLSLECTVEGTSNPNLYWYRQAAGRGLQLLFYSVGIGQISSEVPQNLSASRPQDRQFILSSKKLLLSDSGFYLCAWSHIDEQYFGPGTRLTVT.

V is TRBV10-2 and J is TRBJ1-6, with a possible D match to TRBD1 (5 bases). In germline, CDR1 is WSHSY, CDR2 SAAADI. There are 14 residues in the CDR3. V was trimmed by 7 bases and J by 12 bases, leaving 19 bases between them. DNA for the CDR3: TGCGCCAGCAAGGGGTTAAGTGGAATTGTACCCCTCCACTTT. Its translation: CASKGLSGIVPLHF.

The CDR3 here is CASSSRGDPTNEKLFF. The CDR3 DNA reads as TGTGCCAGCAGTTCCCGAGGGGACCCAACTAATGAAAAACTGTTTTTT. The chain joins TRBV28 to TRBJ1-4; tentatively, D is TRBD1 (5 bases). The CDR3 sequence is 16 residues long. Germline values: CDR1 MDHEN, CDR2 SYDVKM. V lost 4 bases to trimming and J lost 0 bases, with 12 bases between them.

The chain's CDR3 is CASSSQGGPYNEQFF. The CDR3 coding sequence is TGTGCCAGCAGCTCACAGGGGGGCCCCTACAATGAGCAGTTCTTC. The J gene is TRBJ2-1, the V gene TRBV7-3, with 8 positions matching TRBD1. Germline lookup yields CDR1 SGHTA and CDR2 FQGTGA. V shed 4 bases and J 2 bases; nucleotides not matched to a gene: 4. The CDR3 runs to 15 residues.

This chain joins TRBV7-9 and TRBJ2-1, with 8 bases fitting TRBD1. CDR1 and CDR2 (germline): SEHNR, FQNEAQ (reference sequence). This CDR3 is built from 16 residues. Trimming at V came to 5 bases and at J to 7 bases, leaving 13 bases not matched to a gene. The CDR3 region has the DNA TGTGCCAGCAGCCCCCGGGGTGGGCAGGGGGCTAATGAGCAGTTCTTC. Residues: CASSPRGGQGANEQFF.

This rearrangement joins TRBV25-1 to TRBJ1-5; D remains ambiguous. Germline values: CDR1 MGHDK, CDR2 SYGVNS. V was trimmed by 2 bases and J by 2 bases, leaving 1 base between them. The CDR3 covers 12 residues. CDR3 sequence (DNA): TGTGCCAGCAGTGAAGGCAATCAGCCCCAGCATTTT. It encodes CASSEGNQPQHF. Complete variable domain (other parts from reference TRBV25-1 and TRBJ1-5): EADIYQTPRYLVIGTGKKITLECSQTMGHDKMYWYQQDPGMELHLIHYSYGVNSTEKGDLSSESTVSRIRTEHFPLTLESARPSHTSQYLCASSEGNQPQHFGDGTRLSIL.

This clone was seen only a few times. The J gene is TRBJ1-6, the V gene TRBV19; no clear D. The CDR3 consists of 13 residues. V lost 7 bases and J 7 bases, leaving 11 bases between the germline ends. Per the germline V gene, CDR1 is LNHDA and CDR2 is SQIVND (reference sequence). CDR3 nucleotides: TGTGCCAGTAAAGAGGCTTGGAATTCACCCCTCCACTTT. Translated, it gives CASKEAWNSPLHF.

The gene calls are TRBV11-2 and TRBJ1-5, with D maybe TRBD1 (5 bases). V was cut by 3 bases and J by 7 bases, with 10 bases left in between. CDR3 size: 13 residues. Germline V CDR1 and CDR2: SGHAT, FQNNGV. The CDR3 region has the DNA TGTGCCAGCAGCTTCGGGGGATGGCAGCCCCAGCATTTT. As protein: CASSFGGWQPQHF.

CDR3: CASSTQGITEAFF. CDR3 coding DNA: TGTGCCAGCAGCACCCAGGGGATCACTGAAGCTTTCTTT. The chain carries TRBV9 and TRBJ1-1; D might be TRBD1 (6 bases). V was pared by 4 bases and J by 4 bases, with 11 bases between. CDR1 and CDR2 (germline): SGDLS, YYNGEE. The CDR3 runs 13 residues.

This chain connects TRBV5-1 to TRBJ1-1; TRBD1 might be the D (5 bases). The V gene lost 3 bases and the J gene lost 7 bases, with 19 bases spanning the gap. The CDR3 extends over 15 amino acids. CDR1 and CDR2 (germline): SGHRS, YFSETQ. The DNA of the CDR3 is TGCGCCAGCAGCTCCCACCAGGGTGGCGGGAGTGAAGCTTTCTTT. Protein sequence: CASSSHQGGGSEAFF.

The rearrangement uses TRBV30 and TRBJ1-3; no firm D call. The CDR3 sequence is 13 residues long. Germline values: CDR1 GTSNPN, CDR2 SVGIG (reference sequence). Trimming pared 2 bases from V and 0 bases from J, leaving 5 bases between. The CDR3 reads CAWSRISGNTIYF. Here the CDR3 DNA reads TGTGCCTGGAGTCGGATCTCTGGAAACACCATATATTTT.

This chain uses TRBV18 with TRBJ2-5, with TRBD1 matching 9 bases. Germline V gene data show CDR1 as KGHSH and CDR2 as LQKENI. The CDR3 is 16 amino acids. The J segment lost 5 bases and the V segment lost 3 bases, leaving 10 bases of the junction unmatched. The CDR3, as DNA: TGTGCCAGCTCACCTGTTTTCCAACAGGGGGCTGAGACCCAGTACTTC. Amino acid sequence: CASSPVFQQGAETQYF. Using reference TRBV18 and TRBJ2-5 for the parts outside the CDR3, the full variable domain is NAGVMQNPRHLVRRRGQEARLRCSPMKGHSHVYWYRQLPEEGLKFMVYLQKENIIDESGMPKERFSAEFPKEGPSILRIQQVVRGDSAAYFCASSPVFQQGAETQYFGPGTRLLVL.

This clone showed up just a few times. The genes are TRBV12-2 and TRBJ2-7; TRBD1, the D gene given by the table, was not confirmed from the DNA. TRBV12-2 is classified as a pseudogene. The CDR3 consists of 10 residues. CDR3 protein: CASDRQLRHF. Written as DNA, the CDR3 is TGTGCAAGTGACAGACAGCTCAGGCACTTC.

This rearrangement joins TRBV24-1 to TRBJ2-1; D remains ambiguous. The CDR3 covers 12 residues. Trimming took 9 bases from V and 5 from J, leaving 10 bases between them. CDR1 and CDR2 (germline): KGHDR, SFDVKD. DNA of the CDR3: TGTGCCACCCTAAGCAGGAACAATGAGCAGTTCTTC. It encodes CATLSRNNEQFF.

The J gene is TRBJ1-3, the V gene TRBV5-6; perhaps TRBD1 as D (5 bases). Deletions cut 3 bases from V and 2 bases from J, with 9 bases between. The CDR3 is 14 residues long. Per germline, CDR1 SGHDT and CDR2 YYEEEE. CDR3 in amino acids: CASSWEGAGNTIYF. CDR3 sequence (DNA): TGTGCCAGCAGCTGGGAAGGGGCTGGAAACACCATATATTTT.

The sample holds one count of this clone. This chain uses TRBV21-1 with TRBJ1-5; the DNA was not compared with TRBD1, the D call given in the table. TRBV21-1 is labeled a pseudogene. The CDR3 is made up of 21 amino acids. The DNA for the CDR3 is TGTGCCAGCAGCAAAGGGGGGGTCACAGGGGACTCAACGAGCGGCAATCAGCCCCAGCATTTT. Its translation is CASSKGGVTGDSTSGNQPQHF.

V is TRBV15 and J is TRBJ2-5; 13 bases fit TRBD2. The CDR3 totals 17 residues. Germline V gives CDR1 LNHNV, CDR2 YYDKDF (reference sequence). Trimming took 1 base from V and 5 from J; bases not matched to a gene: 7. The CDR3 here is CATSRGTSGSFSETQYF. CDR3 DNA: TGTGCCACCAGCAGAGGGACTAGCGGGAGTTTTTCGGAGACCCAGTACTTC.

CDR3 nucleotide sequence: TGTGCCAGCAGCCCTGAGCGGACAGGGTTCCGATATGGCTACACCTTC. Protein: CASSPERTGFRYGYTF. This rearrangement joins TRBV7-8 to TRBJ1-2, with TRBD1 matching over 8 bases. Looked up from germline, CDR1 is SGHVS and CDR2 is FQNEAQ. The CDR3 loop spans 16 amino acids. J lost 5 bases, V lost 5 bases, and 13 bases had no gene match.

CDR3 nucleotides: TGTGCCAGCAGTCCGGGACAGGGTTTCCCCTACGAGCAGTACTTC. This sequence encodes CASSPGQGFPYEQYF. The chain employs TRBV28 and TRBJ2-7, with 9 bases identical to TRBD1. This CDR3 region has 15 residues. The germline V gene has CDR1 MDHEN and CDR2 SYDVKM. The trim removed 5 bases at V and 2 bases at J, leaving 7 bases unmatched. Full variable domain (outside the CDR3, taken from reference TRBV28 and TRBJ2-7): DVKVTQSSRYLVKRTGEKVFLECVQDMDHENMFWYRQDPGLGLRLIYFSYDVKMKEKGDIPEGYSVSREKKERFSLILESASTNQTSMYLCASSPGQGFPYEQYFGPGTRLTVT.

CDR3 nucleotides: TGTGCCAGCAGTTCGAACCCTGACAGTTTCACCGGGGAGCTGTTTTTT. Its translation: CASSSNPDSFTGELFF. This sequence joins TRBV7-9 and TRBJ2-2; D is perhaps TRBD1 (5 bases). Germline CDR1 and CDR2: SEHNR and FQNEAQ (reference sequence). The ends were cut back, 6 bases at V and 4 bases at J, with 18 bases in the middle. CDR3 length: 16 amino acids.

This chain uses TRBV6-6 with TRBJ1-1; tentative D call: TRBD1 (5 bases). Trimming removed 7 bases at V and 3 bases at J, with 15 bases between. Germline V gene sequence: CDR1 MNHNY, CDR2 SVGAGI (reference sequence). The CDR3 runs to 14 residues. CDR3 sequence: CASKRRGGDTEAFF. The CDR3 nucleotides are TGTGCCAGCAAACGAAGGGGCGGTGACACTGAAGCTTTCTTT.

This sequence joins TRBV3-1 (or the pseudogene TRBV3-2) and TRBJ2-1; TRBD2 aligns across 11 bases. The CDR3 has 16 residues. CDR1 is LGHDT and CDR2 is YNNKEL in the germline V gene (reference sequence). V gave up 1 base and J gave up 4 bases; unmatched junction bases: 3. The CDR3 sequence: CASSQALAGGYNEQFF. The CDR3 DNA follows: TGTGCCAGCAGCCAAGCGCTAGCGGGAGGATACAATGAGCAGTTCTTC.

The chain joins TRBV5-6 to TRBJ2-3; 8 nucleotides match TRBD1. The CDR3 spans 13 residues. Trimming cost V 4 bases and J 3 bases; bases outside gene matches: 1. Germline CDR1 is SGHDT and CDR2 is YYEEEE. CDR3 region: CASSGTGTDTQYF. The CDR3 coding sequence is TGTGCCAGCAGCGGGACAGGAACAGATACGCAGTATTTT.

The rearrangement uses TRBV2 and TRBJ2-2; perhaps D is TRBD1 or TRBD2 (5 bases each). Between the trimmed V and J ends, which lost 2 bases and 5 bases, there was a span of 9 bases. The CDR3 has 14 residues. Germline CDR1 is SNHLY and CDR2 is FYNNEI. CDR3 sequence reads: CASSEIWGTGELFF. CDR3 bases: TGTGCCAGCAGTGAAATATGGGGGACCGGGGAGCTGTTTTTT.

The rearrangement links TRBV28 to TRBJ2-1, with TRBD2 as a possible D gene (5 bases). V shed 7 bases and J shed 1 base, with 17 bases lying between them. CDR1 and CDR2 from the germline V gene are MDHEN and SYDVKM. The CDR3 length is 16 residues. The CDR3 loop reads CASTPLGGGSYNEQFF. The CDR3 DNA follows: TGTGCCAGCACCCCCCTTGGAGGTGGTTCCTACAATGAGCAGTTCTTC.

The V gene is TRBV25-1, the J gene TRBJ1-1; possibly TRBD1 for D (5 bases). V was shortened by 7 bases and J by 6 bases, with 18 bases between the two germline ends. The CDR3 is 14 residues long. CDR1 MGHDK and CDR2 SYGVNS come from the germline V gene. The CDR3 region is CASTPGGGVAEAFF. The CDR3 DNA reads TGTGCCAGCACCCCGGGTGGAGGGGTGGCTGAAGCTTTCTTT.

The chain has TRBV7-9 and TRBJ2-6; D possibly uses TRBD1 or TRBD2 (5 bases each). The CDR3 covers 19 residues. Trimming stripped 4 bases from V and 1 base from J, with 20 bases between. Germline V gene data show CDR1 as SEHNR and CDR2 as FQNEAQ (reference sequence). The CDR3 DNA sequence: TGTGCCAGCAGCTCGAGTCAGGGACCCTTAGAATCTGGGGCCAACGTCCTGACTTTC. It encodes CASSSSQGPLESGANVLTF.

This rearrangement joins TRBV7-9 to TRBJ2-3; 7 bases match TRBD2. The CDR3 length is 14 residues. The V and J ends lost 7 bases and 0 bases, in that order; junction bases with no gene match: 4. Germline V gives CDR1 SEHNR, CDR2 FQNEAQ (reference sequence). The CDR3 spells CASTLAASTDTQYF. The DNA of the CDR3 is TGTGCCAGCACCCTAGCGGCTAGCACAGATACGCAGTATTTT.

The J gene is TRBJ2-5, the V gene TRBV27; D gene uncertain. Germline V CDR1 and CDR2: MNHEY, SMNVEV (reference sequence). The CDR3 extends over 13 amino acids. The V end was cut by 0 bases, the J end by 5 bases, with 7 bases between. CDR3 nucleotide sequence: TGTGCCAGCAGTTTATCGGGATACGAGACCCAGTACTTC. Its translation is CASSLSGYETQYF.